The 9 T cell receptor beta chains below come from one sample, sequenced in a study of cytomegalovirus exposure and HLA in healthy donors. PCR was performed using 60 Vbeta and 13 Jbeta primers. Only in-frame clones appear in the TCRdb table, and some are missing; sequencing was by immunoSEQ multiplex PCR. The sample has 150,000 to 200,000 clones, 82% seen once; the top ten hold approximately 1.6%. Specimen: PBMCs. The receptors shown here come from a male donor in good health and CMV-seronegative.

The chain has TRBV23-1 and TRBJ1-5, with D perhaps matching TRBD1 (5 bases). TRBV23-1 falls under the ORF class, with uncertain function. The V end lost 6 bases, the J end lost 5 bases, and 14 bases lay between the germline ends. The CDR3 has 14 amino acids. This CDR3 reads CASSPGRAYQPQHF. The CDR3 bases are TGCGCCAGCAGCCCCGGCAGGGCATATCAGCCCCAGCATTTT.

J is TRBJ1-4 and V is TRBV19, with 8 bases lining up with TRBD1. This CDR3 has 15 amino acids. V lost 6 bases, J lost 6 bases, and 9 bases stayed unmatched. Germline CDR1 LNHDA, CDR2 SQIVND (reference sequence). The CDR3 nucleotides read TGTGCCAGTAGCCCTGGGACAGGTTGGGATGAAAAACTGTTTTTT. Amino acids: CASSPGTGWDEKLFF.

The chain uses TRBV4-1 and TRBJ1-1, with 9 bases lining up with TRBD1. The ends lost 0 bases at V and 0 bases at J; junction bases unmatched: 17. This CDR3 is 21 amino acids long. CDR1 and CDR2 (germline): MGHRA, YSYEKL. Written as DNA, the CDR3 is TGCGCCAGCAGCCAAGATTTCCGGACAGGGGCCCATAGATCCATGAACACTGAAGCTTTCTTT. Translating gives CASSQDFRTGAHRSMNTEAFF.

The rearrangement uses TRBV9 and TRBJ2-7; TRBD2 matches at 12 bases. This CDR3 has 16 amino acids. Germline assignment: CDR1 SGDLS and CDR2 YYNGEE. The V gene end was trimmed by 0 bases and the J gene end by 6 bases; junction bases not matched to a gene: 7. CDR3 region: CASSVGPETSGSEQYF. Written as DNA, the CDR3 is TGTGCCAGCAGCGTAGGCCCTGAGACTAGCGGGAGCGAGCAGTACTTC.

V and J are TRBV4-1 and TRBJ1-4; D not certain. The CDR3 contains 17 residues. The V and J ends lost 0 bases and 4 bases respectively, with 15 bases between them. The germline V gene encodes CDR1 MGHRA and CDR2 YSYEKL. The chain's CDR3 is CASSQDLGSQLNEKLFF. The CDR3 coding sequence is TGCGCCAGCAGCCAAGATTTGGGCAGCCAGCTTAATGAAAAACTGTTTTTT.

In its sample, this clone was seen once. The CDR3 loop reads CASSETGSNGYTF. For the CDR3, the DNA is TGTGCCAGCAGTGAGACAGGCTCAAATGGCTACACCTTC. The genes are TRBV6-1 and TRBJ1-2; perhaps TRBD1 as D (6 bases). V lost 3 bases and J 6 bases, leaving 11 bases between the germline ends. The CDR3 sequence is 13 residues long. Germline CDR1 MNHNS, CDR2 SASEGT.

This sequence joins TRBV15 and TRBJ2-1; D remains unclear. Per the germline V gene, CDR1 is LNHNV and CDR2 is YYDKDF (reference sequence). The germline V and J ends were trimmed by 0 bases and 3 bases, with 6 bases remaining between them. This CDR3 is 14 amino acids long. The CDR3 loop reads CATSRDRGYNEQFF. DNA of the CDR3: TGTGCCACCAGCAGAGATCGAGGCTACAATGAGCAGTTCTTC.

The gene calls are TRBV5-4 and TRBJ2-1, with a possible D match to TRBD1 (6 bases). The CDR3 extends over 15 amino acids. V lost 1 base and J 2 bases, leaving 10 bases between the germline ends. Germline V CDR1 and CDR2: SGHNT, YYREEE (reference sequence). The CDR3 loop is CASSLLQGTYNEQFF. CDR3 DNA: TGTGCCAGCAGCTTGCTCCAGGGGACCTACAATGAGCAGTTCTTC.

J is TRBJ2-7 and V is TRBV7-3; D might be TRBD1 (6 bases). CDR1 and CDR2 from the germline V gene are SGHTA and FQGTGA. The CDR3 is made up of 12 amino acids. Trimming took 5 bases from V and 5 from J, leaving 10 bases between them. CDR3 nucleotides: TGTGCCAGCAGCCAGGGGACGAACGAGCAGTACTTC. Its translation: CASSQGTNEQYF.